This T cell receptor beta chain was sequenced for a study of cytomegalovirus exposure and HLA in healthy donors. General study findings and limits: In an earlier analysis, about 87% or about 30%: the productive usage of most TCR beta V segments. Reports indicate that TCR beta sequences accurately predicted the HLA-A and HLA-B alleles of most subjects.

This CDR3 is built from 15 residues. V was pared by 5 bases and J by 1 base, with 6 bases of the junction left unmatched. Germline loops: CDR1 SGHVS, CDR2 FQNEAQ. Use of 60 Vbeta and 13 Jbeta primers characterized the PCR. Assay used: immunoSEQ multiplex PCR; TCRdb lists only in-frame clones, some missing. The data hold about 170,000 clones, with 80% to 90% observed a single time. Comments on this clone: Antigen specificity is unknown.

This sequence joins TRBV7-8 and TRBJ2-5; TRBD1 agrees at 8 bases. Material: PBMCs. The sequence derives from a man in his thirties or forties in good health and CMV-seropositive. The CDR3 region has the DNA TGTGCCAGCAGCCACGGACAGGGAGTCCAAGAGACCCAGTACTTC. Its translation is CASSHGQGVQETQYF.